These 6 T cell receptor beta chains originate from one sample sequenced in a study of blood T cell repertoires in COVID-19. Data came from immunoSEQ multiplex PCR; TCRdb stores just in-frame clones and leaves some out. The sample yields around 300,000 clones, approximately 80% seen once. The sequencing input was peripheral blood. Every receptor here comes from a woman between 45 and 60 years old with active or convalescent COVID-19.

The V gene is TRBV4-2, the J gene TRBJ1-4; TRBD1 matches 7 bases. Germline trimming cut 1 base from V and 0 bases from J; bases unmatched to any gene: 14. This CDR3 spans 20 amino acids. Germline-derived CDR1 and CDR2 are LGHNA and YNFKEQ. CDR3 in amino acids: CASSQGDNRGRGATNEKLFF. DNA for the CDR3: TGTGCCAGCAGCCAAGGGGACAACAGGGGCCGAGGAGCAACTAATGAAAAACTGTTTTTT.

The chain carries TRBV9 and TRBJ2-7; D unclear. Per germline, CDR1 SGDLS and CDR2 YYNGEE. This CDR3 comprises 14 residues. Trimming left V 1 base short and J 0 bases short, with 8 bases between. CDR3 sequence reads: CASSVRERSYEQYF. CDR3 nucleotide sequence: TGTGCCAGCAGCGTAAGAGAGCGCTCCTACGAGCAGTACTTC.

The V call is TRBV5-1, the J call TRBJ1-1, with D tentatively TRBD1 (5 bases). The CDR3 runs 13 residues. V lost 4 bases, J lost 3 bases, and 10 bases lay in between. Looked up from germline, CDR1 is SGHRS and CDR2 is YFSETQ. CDR3 in DNA: TGCGCCAGCAGCGGCAGGGTGGACACTGAAGCTTTCTTT. It codes for CASSGRVDTEAFF.

The V call is TRBV30, the J call TRBJ1-5, with TRBD1 matching over 11 bases. There are 13 residues in the CDR3. CDR1 and CDR2 from the germline V gene are GTSNPN and SVGIG (reference sequence). V was clipped by 6 bases and J by 14 bases; unmatched bases: 12. The CDR3 loop reads CACCDFRDRGKHF. The CDR3 region has the DNA TGTGCCTGCTGTGATTTCCGGGACAGGGGGAAGCATTTT.

This clone was recorded at least ten times. V gene TRBV6-5 combines with J gene TRBJ2-2; 9 nucleotides agree with TRBD2. This CDR3 is built from 16 residues. The trim removed 0 bases at V and 1 base at J, leaving 0 bases unmatched. CDR1 is MNHEY and CDR2 is SVGAGI in the germline V gene. In DNA, the CDR3 is TGTGCCAGCAGTTACTCACTAGCGGGGAACACCGGGGAGCTGTTTTTT. Translated, it gives CASSYSLAGNTGELFF.

The chain uses TRBV7-3 and TRBJ2-1; TRBD2 matches 10 bases. Germline V gene sequence: CDR1 SGHTA, CDR2 FQGTGA. The CDR3 spans 18 residues. V shed 1 base, J shed 2 bases, and the junction held 8 bases outside the gene matches. For the CDR3, the DNA is TGTGCCAGCAGCTTAATCGGTAGCGGGAGGACCGCCTACAATGAGCAGTTCTTC. Its translation is CASSLIGSGRTAYNEQFF. The whole variable domain, filled in from reference TRBV7-3 and TRBJ2-1, reads GAGVSQTPSNKVTEKGKYVELRCDPISGHTALYWYRQSLGQGPEFLIYFQGTGAADDSGLPNDRFFAVRPEGSVSTLKIQRTERGDSAVYLCASSLIGSGRTAYNEQFFGPGTRLTVL.